This TCR beta chain was recorded in a study of beta chain features in type 1 diabetes. Study-level points and caveats: Among patients with Type 1 diabetes, TCRB CDR3s were moderately but significantly shorter in every one of the four CD4+ subsets. Relative to healthy donors, patients appeared to have naive, central memory and Treg TCRB repertoires that were more similar.

V lost 3 bases to trimming and J lost 6 bases; unmatched junction nucleotides: 6. In germline, CDR1 is SGHRS, CDR2 YFSETQ. CDR3 size: 16 residues. Reverse transcribing all isolated RNA meant expressed TCRB transcripts were sequenced. Sequencing used immunoSEQ multiplex PCR; TCRdb keeps in-frame clones, though not all of them. The sample lists around 150,000 clones, around 9% occurring once. Averaging approximately 0.11 L, one heparinised blood draw came from each individual donor. Without exception, sorted populations had purity beyond 98%. This clone was found a few times. Its antigen is currently unknown.

This receptor was identified in a woman in her twenties or thirties with type 1 diabetes. The chain uses TRBV5-1 and TRBJ2-2; 12 bases agree with TRBD2. The specimen sequenced was central memory CD4+ T cells from blood. CDR3 loop: CASSYGLAGQPGELFF. The CDR3 DNA sequence: TGCGCCAGCAGCTACGGACTAGCGGGACAACCCGGGGAGCTGTTTTTT.